This T cell receptor (beta chain) emerged from a study of blood T cell repertoires in COVID-19. Trimming took 7 bases from V and 4 from J, leaving 19 bases between them. The CDR3 extends over 15 amino acids. Germline CDR1 is SNHLY and CDR2 is FYNNEI. Using immunoSEQ multiplex PCR, the repertoire was profiled, and TCRdb retains in-frame clones only, with some absent. The sample holds 200,000 to 300,000 clones, 88% seen once. Participants spanned ages about 18 to 90 years and resided in some 22 US areas. Input material: PBMCs or T cells enriched from blood (not recorded which). The chain joins TRBV2 to TRBJ1-2, with a possible D match to TRBD1 (6 bases). The sequence derives from a woman in her 40s with acute COVID-19. CDR3 loop: CASIPSPDRLYGYTF. CDR3 bases: TGTGCCAGCATCCCCTCCCCGGACAGACTCTATGGCTACACCTTC.